These T cell receptor beta chains were read from a single sample in a study of T cell repertoires in cytomegalovirus infection. TCRdb re-derived calls from the reads in MiXCR, one entry per CDR3 protein. The sample records about 700,000 distinct CDR3 sequences, roughly 33% being singletons. Their recognized antigens are unknown. Sequencing was performed on cultured PBMCs, taken from culture after CMV antigen stimulation. These receptors all stem from a human donor in good health (CMV status not recorded). Some clones in this sample may be carry-over from other donors' samples. The CDR3 runs from the conserved cysteine through the conserved F or W. A D gene is named only where the DNA matches it firmly. For some rows the clone size is stated as once, few or many, or as a class when expanded; others skip it.

J gene: TRBJ2-7
V gene: TRBV7-2
clone size: many
D gene: NA
CDR3 DNA: TGTGCCAGCAGCTTAGGAGCGTTCGAGCAGTACTTC
CDR3 protein: CASSLGAFEQYF

J gene: TRBJ1-2
V gene: TRBV7-2
clone size: NA
D gene: NA
CDR3 DNA: TGTGCCAGCAGCTTAGATCCACAACAGTCAATCGGCTACACCTTC
CDR3 protein: CASSLDPQQSIGYTF

J gene: TRBJ2-7
V gene: TRBV12-3/TRBV12-4
clone size: few
D gene: TRBD1
CDR3 DNA: TGTGCCAGCAGTTTTGACGGGACAGCTAGTTACGAGCAGTACTTC
CDR3 protein: CASSFDGTASYEQYF

J gene: TRBJ2-2
V gene: TRBV19
clone size: NA
D gene: NA
CDR3 DNA: TGTGCCAGTAGCCTTAAGGCGGAGAACACCGGGGAGCTGTTTTTT
CDR3 protein: CASSLKAENTGELFF

J gene: TRBJ2-7
V gene: TRBV2
clone size: few
D gene: TRBD2
CDR3 DNA: TGTGCCAGCAGTCCTAGCGGGATATCGGGCGAGCAGTACTTC
CDR3 protein: CASSPSGISGEQYF

J gene: TRBJ2-1
V gene: TRBV7-6
clone size: NA
D gene: NA
CDR3 DNA: TGTGCCAGCAGCTTAGGGCAGGGGATTTCCTACAATGAGCAGTTCTTC
CDR3 protein: CASSLGQGISYNEQFF

J gene: TRBJ2-3
V gene: TRBV19
clone size: NA
D gene: NA
CDR3 DNA: TGTGCCAGTATCGGCACCGTGGGTACGCAGTATTTT
CDR3 protein: CASIGTVGTQYF

J gene: TRBJ1-4
V gene: TRBV7-8
clone size: many
D gene: NA
CDR3 DNA: TGTGCCAGCAGCTTAACAACTAATGAAAAACTGTTTTTT
CDR3 protein: CASSLTTNEKLFF

J gene: TRBJ2-5
V gene: TRBV27
clone size: few
D gene: NA
CDR3 DNA: TGTGCCAGCAGTAAGACGGTCGGCCAGGCCCAAGAGACCCAGTACTTC
CDR3 protein: CASSKTVGQAQETQYF

J gene: TRBJ2-3
V gene: TRBV11-2
clone size: NA
D gene: NA
CDR3 DNA: TGTGCCAGCAGCTTAGGGGCTAGTTCGGCAGATACGCAGTATTTT
CDR3 protein: CASSLGASSADTQYF

J gene: TRBJ1-2
V gene: TRBV12-3/TRBV12-4
clone size: few
D gene: TRBD1
CDR3 DNA: TGTGCCAGCAGTTGGGGACAGGGCATCTATGGCTACACCTTC
CDR3 protein: CASSWGQGIYGYTF

J gene: TRBJ2-2
V gene: TRBV6-1
clone size: NA
D gene: TRBD2
CDR3 DNA: TGTGCCAGCAGTGCCCGACTAGCGGGAGCGTCCGGGGAGCTGTTTTTT
CDR3 protein: CASSARLAGASGELFF

J gene: TRBJ1-6
V gene: TRBV7-2
clone size: many
D gene: NA
CDR3 DNA: TGTGCCAGCAGCTTACGGCCTCACAGGGATCGCTCACCCCTCCACTTT
CDR3 protein: CASSLRPHRDRSPLHF

J gene: TRBJ1-2
V gene: TRBV20-1
clone size: NA
D gene: NA
CDR3 DNA: TGCAGTGCTAGGAGACCCTTTTTTAAACGAGGCTACACCTTC
CDR3 protein: CSARRPFFKRGYTF

J gene: TRBJ2-7
V gene: TRBV27
clone size: NA
D gene: NA
CDR3 DNA: TGTGCCAGCAGTTTAGGCCGGTTGGGTTACGAGCAGTACTTC
CDR3 protein: CASSLGRLGYEQYF

J gene: TRBJ1-1
V gene: TRBV12-3/TRBV12-4
clone size: NA
D gene: NA
CDR3 DNA: TGTGCCAGCAGGGTCGGGAAACGACTCTCAGAAGCTTTCTTT
CDR3 protein: CASRVGKRLSEAFF

J gene: TRBJ2-3
V gene: TRBV6-2/TRBV6-3
clone size: NA
D gene: NA
CDR3 DNA: TGTGCCAGCAGCAAGACTCGCTATAAAGATACGCAGTATTTT
CDR3 protein: CASSKTRYKDTQYF

J gene: TRBJ2-1
V gene: TRBV4-2
clone size: NA
D gene: TRBD1
CDR3 DNA: TGTGCCAGCAGGCAGACCGGGACAGGGGGGTACAATGAGCAGTTCTTC
CDR3 protein: CASRQTGTGGYNEQFF

J gene: TRBJ2-7
V gene: TRBV18
clone size: few
D gene: NA
CDR3 DNA: TGTGCCAGCTCACCACCGGTCCGGGCTCGGGCAAACTACGAGCAGTACTTC
CDR3 protein: CASSPPVRARANYEQYF

J gene: TRBJ1-5
V gene: TRBV12-5
clone size: few
D gene: NA
CDR3 DNA: TGTGCTAGTGGTAGACTGGAGGAGCAGCCCCAGCATTTT
CDR3 protein: CASGRLEEQPQHF

J gene: TRBJ1-2
V gene: TRBV7-8
clone size: few
D gene: NA
CDR3 DNA: TGTGCCAGCAGCTCACCTACCGGACGTTTGGGCTACACCTTC
CDR3 protein: CASSSPTGRLGYTF

J gene: TRBJ2-3
V gene: TRBV29-1
clone size: few
D gene: NA
CDR3 DNA: TGCAGCGCGGACAGGAGGGGCACAGATACGCAGTATTTT
CDR3 protein: CSADRRGTDTQYF

J gene: TRBJ2-5
V gene: TRBV7-2
clone size: many
D gene: NA
CDR3 DNA: TGTGCCAGCAGCTTAAATCAGGGTTCGGGGGAGACCCAGTACTTC
CDR3 protein: CASSLNQGSGETQYF

J gene: TRBJ1-1
V gene: TRBV7-2
clone size: NA
D gene: NA
CDR3 DNA: TGTGCCAGCAGCTTACCGCGACGGGGAGCTTTCTTT
CDR3 protein: CASSLPRRGAFF

J gene: TRBJ1-1
V gene: TRBV20-1
clone size: once
D gene: NA
CDR3 DNA: TGCAGTGCTAGAGATGTACGGGAAGCTTTCTTT
CDR3 protein: CSARDVREAFF

J gene: TRBJ1-1
V gene: TRBV2
clone size: once
D gene: TRBD1
CDR3 DNA: TGTGCCAGCAGGGATGGACAGGGGTTCACTGAAGCTTTCTTT
CDR3 protein: CASRDGQGFTEAFF

J gene: TRBJ1-2
V gene: TRBV4-1
clone size: few
D gene: NA
CDR3 DNA: TGCGCCAGCAGACCCGGACGCCTAAATAGGGGCTACACCTTC
CDR3 protein: CASRPGRLNRGYTF

J gene: TRBJ2-3
V gene: TRBV7-2
clone size: few
D gene: TRBD2
CDR3 DNA: TGTGCCAGCAGCTTAGTGGCGCGGGGGGGCCTCGATACGCAGTATTTT
CDR3 protein: CASSLVARGGLDTQYF

J gene: TRBJ2-1
V gene: TRBV7-9
clone size: NA
D gene: NA
CDR3 DNA: TGTGCCTACGACAGGGAGGGCTACAATGAGCAGTTCTTC
CDR3 protein: CAYDREGYNEQFF

J gene: TRBJ1-6
V gene: TRBV7-2
clone size: few
D gene: TRBD1
CDR3 DNA: TGTGCCAGCAGCTCCCTGACAGGGGCGGGTTCACCCCTCCACTTT
CDR3 protein: CASSSLTGAGSPLHF

J gene: TRBJ1-2
V gene: TRBV6-5
clone size: NA
D gene: TRBD1
CDR3 DNA: TGTGCCAGCAGTTACACGGGTGGGACAGGAGTAGTCTATGGCTACACCTTC
CDR3 protein: CASSYTGGTGVVYGYTF

J gene: TRBJ2-7
V gene: TRBV5-4
clone size: NA
D gene: TRBD2
CDR3 DNA: TGTGCCAGCAGCCGCCCCGGTAGCGGGGGGACCTACGAGCAGTACTTC
CDR3 protein: CASSRPGSGGTYEQYF

J gene: TRBJ2-7
V gene: TRBV5-1
clone size: NA
D gene: TRBD2
CDR3 DNA: TGCGCCAGCAGCGCTCTAGCGGGGGCCAGCTACGAGCAGTACTTC
CDR3 protein: CASSALAGASYEQYF

J gene: TRBJ2-1
V gene: TRBV6-2/TRBV6-3
clone size: NA
D gene: NA
CDR3 DNA: TGTGCCAGCACCAACGGGCTCAATGAGCAGTTCTTC
CDR3 protein: CASTNGLNEQFF

J gene: TRBJ2-7
V gene: TRBV6-2/TRBV6-3
clone size: NA
D gene: NA
CDR3 DNA: TGTGCCAGCCAAGGACGGGGACCAGGCCGGCCGTACGAGCAGTACTTC
CDR3 protein: CASQGRGPGRPYEQYF

J gene: TRBJ2-5
V gene: TRBV7-2
clone size: many
D gene: NA
CDR3 DNA: TGTGCCAGCAGCTTAGATTTGGGGAGGGAGACCCAGTACTTC
CDR3 protein: CASSLDLGRETQYF

J gene: TRBJ2-7
V gene: TRBV11-2
clone size: NA
D gene: TRBD1
CDR3 DNA: TGTGCCAGCAGCCCTATGGCGGCAGGGGGTACCTACGAGCAGTACTTC
CDR3 protein: CASSPMAAGGTYEQYF

J gene: TRBJ2-2
V gene: TRBV7-6
clone size: many
D gene: NA
CDR3 DNA: TGTGCCAGCAGACCGTCGCCACCGGGCACCGGGGAGCTGTTTTTT
CDR3 protein: CASRPSPPGTGELFF

J gene: TRBJ2-2
V gene: TRBV7-9
clone size: NA
D gene: NA
CDR3 DNA: TGTGCCAGCAGCTCCCGGTCCCGACAGTTGTGGGCCGGGGAGCTGTTTTTT
CDR3 protein: CASSSRSRQLWAGELFF

J gene: TRBJ2-7
V gene: TRBV6-5
clone size: NA
D gene: NA
CDR3 DNA: TGTGCCAGCAGTTACCGGGACGGTGACTACGAGCAGTACTTC
CDR3 protein: CASSYRDGDYEQYF

J gene: TRBJ2-3
V gene: TRBV7-6
clone size: few
D gene: NA
CDR3 DNA: TGTGCCAGCAGCTTAATCGCAGGAACAGATACGCAGTATTTT
CDR3 protein: CASSLIAGTDTQYF

J gene: TRBJ2-5
V gene: TRBV28
clone size: NA
D gene: TRBD2
CDR3 DNA: TGTGCCAGCAGTCCCTCCGGACTAGCGTCAGAGACCCAGTACTTC
CDR3 protein: CASSPSGLASETQYF

J gene: TRBJ2-5
V gene: TRBV7-2
clone size: many
D gene: TRBD2
CDR3 DNA: TGTGCCAGCAGCCCCCACGGGCGGGGGGCATGGGAGACCCAGTACTTC
CDR3 protein: CASSPHGRGAWETQYF

J gene: TRBJ1-2
V gene: TRBV7-3
clone size: few
D gene: NA
CDR3 DNA: TGTGCCAGCATCTTATCGGTAGATGGCTACACCTTC
CDR3 protein: CASILSVDGYTF

J gene: TRBJ1-2
V gene: TRBV7-2
clone size: NA
D gene: NA
CDR3 DNA: TGTGCCAGCAGCTTAGAGGATAGGATACGTGGCTACACCTTC
CDR3 protein: CASSLEDRIRGYTF

J gene: TRBJ2-2
V gene: TRBV2
clone size: NA
D gene: NA
CDR3 DNA: TGTGCCAGCAGTGGAGGGGGGACCAGGGAGCTGTTTTTT
CDR3 protein: CASSGGGTRELFF